This TCR beta chain comes out of a study of glioma-infiltrating T cells. Overall study context: Glioma patients had dexamethasone for six or fewer days before surgery. Study results and limitations: Above-expected tissue-blood divergence occurred in all gliomas, most in low-grade ones.

To note about this clonotype: Its antigen is currently unknown.

The iRepertoire nested amplicon-rescue multiplex PCR amplified TCR alpha and beta CDR3s from RNA. TCRdb analysed the multiplex PCR reads with MiXCR anew, one entry per CDR3 protein. The sample has around 390,000 distinct CDR3 sequences; about 40% are singletons. The CDR3 has 16 residues. Germline values: CDR1 SGHTA, CDR2 FQGNSA. Trimming removed 4 bases at V and 4 bases at J, with 16 bases between. The source of this sequence is a human donor with low-grade glioma or glioblastoma, undergoing nonglioma brain surgery, or in good health (not recorded which). Material: glioma tissue, nonneoplastic brain tissue, or PBMCs (not recorded which). J is TRBJ2-2 and V is TRBV7-2; D is undetermined. This CDR3 reads CASSSQRVSSTGELFF. The CDR3 DNA reads TGTGCCAGCAGCTCGCAGCGAGTTTCGAGCACCGGGGAGCTGTTTTTT. The full variable domain, in which reference TRBV7-2 and TRBJ2-2 provide the parts outside the CDR3, is GAGVSQSPSNKVTEKGKDVELRCDPISGHTALYWYRQSLGQGLEFLIYFQGNSAPDKSGLPSDRFSAERTGGSVSTLTIQRTQQEDSAVYLCASSSQRVSSTGELFFGEGSRLTVL.